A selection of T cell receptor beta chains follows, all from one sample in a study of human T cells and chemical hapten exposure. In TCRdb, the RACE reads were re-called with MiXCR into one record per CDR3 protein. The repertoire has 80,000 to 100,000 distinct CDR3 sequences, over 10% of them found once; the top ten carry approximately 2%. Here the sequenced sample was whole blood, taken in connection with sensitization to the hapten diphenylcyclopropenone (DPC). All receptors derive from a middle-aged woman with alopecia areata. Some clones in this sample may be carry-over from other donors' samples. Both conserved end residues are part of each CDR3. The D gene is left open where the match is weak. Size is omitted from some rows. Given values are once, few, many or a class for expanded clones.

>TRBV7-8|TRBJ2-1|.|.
TGTGCCAGCAACAGGATCGCGGGGCCCCTTGGGAATGAGCAGTTCTTC
CASNRIAGPLGNEQFF
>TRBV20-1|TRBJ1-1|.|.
TGCAGTGCTTATCTCCGCCTGAACACTGAAGCTTTCTTT
CSAYLRLNTEAFF
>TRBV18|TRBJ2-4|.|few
TGTGCCAGCTCACCTCAGGGGCCCTCTTCAGCCCTCCAAAACATTCAGTACTTC
CASSPQGPSSALQNIQYF
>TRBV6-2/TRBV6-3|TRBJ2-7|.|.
TGTGCCAGCAGACAGGACACCCTCAGCTCCTACGAGCAGTACTTC
CASRQDTLSSYEQYF
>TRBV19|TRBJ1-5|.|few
TGTGCCAGTACCCTCGGGGGGTCCTACAATCAGCCCCAGCATTTT
CASTLGGSYNQPQHF
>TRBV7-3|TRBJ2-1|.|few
TGTGCCAGCAGCTTAGGGGGCTACGTCAACAATGAGCAGTTCTTC
CASSLGGYVNNEQFF
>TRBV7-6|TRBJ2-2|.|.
TGTGCCAGCAGCGCTAGTCCCCCCAACGGGGAGCTGTTTTTT
CASSASPPNGELFF
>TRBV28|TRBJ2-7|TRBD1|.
TGTGCCAGCAGTTACCCCGCCGCCGGGACAGCCTCCTACGAGCAGTACTTC
CASSYPAAGTASYEQYF
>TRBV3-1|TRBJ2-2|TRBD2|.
TGTGCCAGCAGTCCCCTGGCGGGAGGGGCCGGGGAGCTGTTTTTT
CASSPLAGGAGELFF
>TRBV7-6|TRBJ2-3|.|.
TGTGCCAGCAGCCTATTGCGGGGCGCAGATACGCAGTATTTT
CASSLLRGADTQYF
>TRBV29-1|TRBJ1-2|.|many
TGCAGCGTTGTAGGGGCACATGGCTACACCTTC
CSVVGAHGYTF
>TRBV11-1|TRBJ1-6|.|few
TGTGCCAGCAGGCTCGGCAGTAAGAATTCACCCCTCCACTTT
CASRLGSKNSPLHF
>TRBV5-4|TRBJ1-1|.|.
TGTTCCAGCAGCCAGCTGGCCGGATTTTTGACTGAAGCTTTCTTT
CSSSQLAGFLTEAFF
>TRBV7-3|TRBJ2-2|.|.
TGTGCCAGCAGCCCGGGACGGCTGAACACCGGGGAGCTGTTTTTT
CASSPGRLNTGELFF
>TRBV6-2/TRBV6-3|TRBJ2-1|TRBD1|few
TGTGCCAGCAGTTACGGGACAGGGATTAACAATGAGCAGTTCTTC
CASSYGTGINNEQFF
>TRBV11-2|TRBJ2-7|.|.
TGTGCCAGCAGCACCAGGACCCAAACTAACTACGAGCAGTACTTC
CASSTRTQTNYEQYF
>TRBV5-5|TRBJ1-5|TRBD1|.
TGTGCCAGCAGCTTGCTCGACAGGGGAAATCAGCCCCAGCATTTT
CASSLLDRGNQPQHF
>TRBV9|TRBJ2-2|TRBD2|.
TGTGCCAGCAGCCCCCCTAGCGGGGTCACCGGGGAGCTGTTTTTT
CASSPPSGVTGELFF
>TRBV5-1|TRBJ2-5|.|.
TGCGCCAGCAGTGTCACGGGAGTTCCCCAAGAGACCCAGTACTTC
CASSVTGVPQETQYF
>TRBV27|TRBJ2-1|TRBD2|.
TGTGCCAGCAGTTTCTACGGGAGTGGTGGCGGGAGGTACAATGAGCAGTTCTTC
CASSFYGSGGGRYNEQFF
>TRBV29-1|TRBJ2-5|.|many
TGCAGCGTTGAACGGGGGCAAGAGACCCAGTACTTC
CSVERGQETQYF
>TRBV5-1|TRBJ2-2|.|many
TGCGCCAGCAGCTTTACAGTTCCTACCGGGGAGCTGTTTTTT
CASSFTVPTGELFF
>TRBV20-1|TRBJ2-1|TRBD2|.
TGCAGTGCTAGGACAAGCGGGAGCTCCTACAATGAGCAGTTCTTC
CSARTSGSSYNEQFF
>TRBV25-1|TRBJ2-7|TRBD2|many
TGTGCCAGCAGTGAAGGGCGGGAGTTCTCCGAGCAGTACTTC
CASSEGREFSEQYF
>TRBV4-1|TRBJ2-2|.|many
TGCGCCAGCAGCCAAGGAAGAGTGAACACCGGGGAGCTGTTTTTT
CASSQGRVNTGELFF
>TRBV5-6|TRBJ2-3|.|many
TGTGCCAGCAGGCTTACCCTCACAGATACGCAGTATTTT
CASRLTLTDTQYF
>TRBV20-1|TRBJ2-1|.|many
TGCAGTGCCCGACCACACTACAATGAGCAGTTCTTC
CSARPHYNEQFF
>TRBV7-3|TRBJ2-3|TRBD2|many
TGTGCCAGCAGCCAACAAGCGGGAGTAGGAGATACGCAGTATTTT
CASSQQAGVGDTQYF
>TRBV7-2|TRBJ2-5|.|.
TGTGCCAGCAGCTTAGCGGGAGCCCAAGAGACCCAGTACTTC
CASSLAGAQETQYF
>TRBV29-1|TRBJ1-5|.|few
TGCAGCGTTACGATCGGCAATCAGCCCCAGCATTTT
CSVTIGNQPQHF
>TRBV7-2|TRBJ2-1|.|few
TGTGCCAGCAGGACCGTGTCTGGTGAGCAGTTCTTC
CASRTVSGEQFF
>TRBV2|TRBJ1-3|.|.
TGTGCCAGCACCGGACGGCCCTCTGGAAACACCATATATTTT
CASTGRPSGNTIYF
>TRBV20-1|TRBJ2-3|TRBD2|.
TGCAGTGCTAGTGGGCTAGCGGGACCTCTAGATACGCAGTATTTT
CSASGLAGPLDTQYF
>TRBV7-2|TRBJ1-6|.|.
TGTGCCAGCAGCCCGGGCTTAGCAGGCTCACCCCTCCACTTT
CASSPGLAGSPLHF
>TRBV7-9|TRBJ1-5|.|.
TGTGCCAGCAGCTTGGGGACAACAAATCAGCCCCAGCATTTT
CASSLGTTNQPQHF
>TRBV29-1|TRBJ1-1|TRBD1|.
TGCAGCGTCTATACAGGGGACACTGAAGCTTTCTTT
CSVYTGDTEAFF
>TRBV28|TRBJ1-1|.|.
TGTGTCGCCCAGACCAATTACATGAACACTGAAGCTTTCTTT
CVAQTNYMNTEAFF
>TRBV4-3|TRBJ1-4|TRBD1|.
TGCGCCAGCAGCCAAGGACAGGGGAAGAATGAAAAACTGTTTTTT
CASSQGQGKNEKLFF
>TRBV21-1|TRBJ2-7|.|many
TGTGCCAGCAGCAAAGTTCAGGGGGCTAAGTACGAGCAGTACTTC
CASSKVQGAKYEQYF
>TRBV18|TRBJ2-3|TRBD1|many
TGTGCCAGCACCGGGACAGGGGGCACAGATACGCAGTATTTT
CASTGTGGTDTQYF
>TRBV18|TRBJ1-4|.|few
TGTGCCAGCTCACCCCGGTTCTCGGGTTCGACTAATGAAAAACTGTTTTTT
CASSPRFSGSTNEKLFF
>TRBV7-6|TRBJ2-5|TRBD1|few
TGTGCCAGCAGCTTAACTGGACAGGGGGCGCAAGGGACCCAGTACTTC
CASSLTGQGAQGTQYF
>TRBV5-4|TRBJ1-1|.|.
TGTGCCAGCAGCTCCCTGGGCCCGAACACTGAAGCTTTCTTT
CASSSLGPNTEAFF
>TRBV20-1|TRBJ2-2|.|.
TGCAGTACGTATACCCACACCGGGGAGCTGTTTTTT
CSTYTHTGELFF
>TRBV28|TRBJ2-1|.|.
TGTGCCAGCAGCCCGGACTACCCTAGGAATGAGCAGTTCTTC
CASSPDYPRNEQFF
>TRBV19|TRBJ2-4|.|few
TGTGCCAGTAGTATAAGGAACATTCAGTACTTC
CASSIRNIQYF
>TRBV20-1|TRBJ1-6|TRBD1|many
TGCAGTGCTAGACAGGGGGAGGCTTCACCCCTCCACTTT
CSARQGEASPLHF
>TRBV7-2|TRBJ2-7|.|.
TGTGCCAGCAGCTTGTCCCGGGGACTCGGCTACGAGCAGTACTTC
CASSLSRGLGYEQYF
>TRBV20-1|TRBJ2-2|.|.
TGCAGTGCCCAGGAGTCTAGCTTGGCCGGGGAGCTGTTTTTT
CSAQESSLAGELFF
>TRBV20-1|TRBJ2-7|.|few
TGCAGTGCTAGAGTGGGGTACGAGCAGTACTTC
CSARVGYEQYF
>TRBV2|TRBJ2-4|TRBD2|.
TGTGCCAGCAGTGTGTCGGGACTAGCTAACATTCAGTACTTC
CASSVSGLANIQYF
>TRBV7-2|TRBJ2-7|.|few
TGTGCCAGCAGCTTAAGGGTGCCCGGTGCCTACGAGCAGTACTTC
CASSLRVPGAYEQYF
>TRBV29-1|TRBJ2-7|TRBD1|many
TGCAGCGTCGGACAGGGCCTCTCCTACGAGCAGTACTTC
CSVGQGLSYEQYF
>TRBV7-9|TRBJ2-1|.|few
TGTGCCAGCAGCTTATTAAAAGGGCGGGCCCAGGATCGGAATGAGCAGTTCTTC
CASSLLKGRAQDRNEQFF
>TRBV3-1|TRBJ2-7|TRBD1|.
TGTGCCAGCAGCCAAACAGGGGTCTACGAGCAGTACTTC
CASSQTGVYEQYF
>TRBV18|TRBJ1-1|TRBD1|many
TGTGCCAGCTCCCCTCCCGGGACAGGGAGAGTAGCTTTCTTT
CASSPPGTGRVAFF
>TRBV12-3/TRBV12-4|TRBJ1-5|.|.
TGTGCCAGCAGTCGAACACAGAACAATCAGCCCCAGCATTTT
CASSRTQNNQPQHF
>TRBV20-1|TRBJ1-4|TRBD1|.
TGCAGTGCCCGAGGGACAGGGGGCGACAATCTGGAAAAACTGTTTTTT
CSARGTGGDNLEKLFF
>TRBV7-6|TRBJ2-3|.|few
TGTGCCAGCAGTCAGGACCCCGGGAGAACGCAGTATTTT
CASSQDPGRTQYF